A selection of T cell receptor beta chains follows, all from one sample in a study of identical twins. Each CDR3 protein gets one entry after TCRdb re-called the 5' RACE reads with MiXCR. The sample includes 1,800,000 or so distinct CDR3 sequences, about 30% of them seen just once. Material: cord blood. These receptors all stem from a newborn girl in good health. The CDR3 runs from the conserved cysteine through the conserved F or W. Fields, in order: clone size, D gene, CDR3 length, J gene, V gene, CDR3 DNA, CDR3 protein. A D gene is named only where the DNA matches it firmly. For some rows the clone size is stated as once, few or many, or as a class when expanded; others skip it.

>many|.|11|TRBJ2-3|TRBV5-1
TGTGCCAGCAAAAGCACAGATACGCAGTATTTT
CASKSTDTQYF
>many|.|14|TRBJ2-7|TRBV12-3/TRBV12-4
TGTGCCAGCAGTGTGATAGGGGTTGGCTACGAGCAGTACTTC
CASSVIGVGYEQYF
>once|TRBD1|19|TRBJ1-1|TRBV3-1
TGTGCCAGCAGCCAATCGTCCGACAGGGTCCTCAGGGGGGGGACTGAAGCTTTCTTT
CASSQSSDRVLRGGTEAFF
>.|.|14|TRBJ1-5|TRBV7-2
TGTGCCAGCAGCTCAGTGGTCGGGCGGAAGCCCCAGCATTTT
CASSSVVGRKPQHF
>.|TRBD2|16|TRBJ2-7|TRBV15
TGTGCCACCAGCAGAAGCGCCCTGCTAGCGGGCTACGAGCAGTACTTC
CATSRSALLAGYEQYF
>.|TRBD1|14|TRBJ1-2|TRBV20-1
TGCAGTGCTAGCGTACGACAGGGGATTAATGGCTACACCTTC
CSASVRQGINGYTF
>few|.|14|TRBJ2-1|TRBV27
TGTGCCAGCACTCAGGGGACCAAGCCTAATGAGCAGTTCTTC
CASTQGTKPNEQFF
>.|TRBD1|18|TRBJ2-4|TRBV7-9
TGTGCCAGCAGCTTAGTTCCCGGGACAGGGAAAGCCAAAAACATTCAGTACTTC
CASSLVPGTGKAKNIQYF
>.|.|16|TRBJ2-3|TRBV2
TGTGCCAGCAGGCCCGGACAGTGGACTAGCACAGATACGCAGTATTTT
CASRPGQWTSTDTQYF
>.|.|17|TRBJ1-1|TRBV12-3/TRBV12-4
TGTGCCAGCAGTTTAGAGTTCAGGGTGAGTGGAAGCACTGAAGCTTTCTTT
CASSLEFRVSGSTEAFF
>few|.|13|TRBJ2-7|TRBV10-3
TGTGCCATCAGTGTTCGGACCTCCTACGAGCAGTACTTC
CAISVRTSYEQYF
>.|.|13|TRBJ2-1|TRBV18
TGTGCCAGCTCACCACCGGGGCTAGTTGAGCAGTTCTTC
CASSPPGLVEQFF
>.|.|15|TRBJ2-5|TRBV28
TGTGCCAGCAGACCATTAGGGGGTTGGAGAGAGACCCAGTACTTC
CASRPLGGWRETQYF
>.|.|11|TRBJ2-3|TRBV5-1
TGCGCCAGTCGGGCAGGGGATACGCAGTATTTT
CASRAGDTQYF
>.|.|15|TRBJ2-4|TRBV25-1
TGTGCCAGCAGTGTCACCAGGTCGGCCAAAAACATTCAGTACTTC
CASSVTRSAKNIQYF
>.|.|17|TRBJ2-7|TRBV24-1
TGTGCCACCAGTGACCCCCGGCTGGGGGGCTCCTACAATGAGCAGTACTTC
CATSDPRLGGSYNEQYF
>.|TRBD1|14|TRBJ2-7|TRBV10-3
TGTGCCATCAGTGAGTCGGACAGGGGGCAAGAGCAGTACTTC
CAISESDRGQEQYF
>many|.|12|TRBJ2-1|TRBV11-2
TGTGCCAGCAGCCCCTACCCCAATGAGCAGTTCTTC
CASSPYPNEQFF
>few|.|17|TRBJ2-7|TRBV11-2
TGTGCCAGCAGCGCGCTCTTTAGGGGCCAGAGCTCCTACGAGCAGTACTTC
CASSALFRGQSSYEQYF
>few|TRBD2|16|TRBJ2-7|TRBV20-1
TGCAGTGCTAGCCCCCCTTTTGCGGGAGGGCCCTACGAGCAGTACTTC
CSASPPFAGGPYEQYF
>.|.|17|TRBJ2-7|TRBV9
TGTGCCGGCAGCGTAGGGGCAGTTCCTAGTCCCTCCTACGAGCAGTACTTC
CAGSVGAVPSPSYEQYF
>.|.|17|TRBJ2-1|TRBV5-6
TGTGCCAGCAGCTTGCGAGGTCGGGGAAGCTCCTACAATGAGCAGTTCTTC
CASSLRGRGSSYNEQFF
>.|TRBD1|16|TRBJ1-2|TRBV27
TGTGCCAGCAGTCTAAGCCCCGCCGGGACAGGGTTTGGCTACACCTTC
CASSLSPAGTGFGYTF